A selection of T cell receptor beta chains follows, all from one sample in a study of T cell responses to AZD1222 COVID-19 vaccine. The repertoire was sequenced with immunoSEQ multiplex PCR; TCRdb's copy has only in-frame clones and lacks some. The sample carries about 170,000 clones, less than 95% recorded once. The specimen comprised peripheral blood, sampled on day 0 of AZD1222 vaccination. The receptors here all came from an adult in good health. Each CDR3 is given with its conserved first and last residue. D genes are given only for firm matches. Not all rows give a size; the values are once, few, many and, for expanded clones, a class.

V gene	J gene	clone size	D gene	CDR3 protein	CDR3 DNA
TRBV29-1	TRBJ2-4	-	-	CSVEGSLAKNIQYF	TGCAGCGTTGAGGGGAGTTTAGCCAAAAACATTCAGTACTTC
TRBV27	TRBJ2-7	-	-	CASADSYEQYF	TGTGCCAGTGCGGACTCCTACGAGCAGTACTTC
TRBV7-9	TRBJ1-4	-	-	CASSPAPGMGFLPNEKLFF	TGTGCCAGCAGCCCGGCTCCCGGGATGGGCTTCCTCCCTAATGAAAAACTGTTTTTT
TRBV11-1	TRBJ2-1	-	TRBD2	CASSSQSGLVSNEQFF	TGTGCCAGCAGCTCTCAGAGCGGACTAGTTTCTAATGAGCAGTTCTTC
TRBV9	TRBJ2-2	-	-	CASSDPGSPTGELFF	TGTGCCAGCAGCGACCCCGGGTCCCCCACCGGGGAGCTGTTTTTT
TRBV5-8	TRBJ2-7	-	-	CASSLLQTQGMSYEQYF	TGTGCCAGCAGCTTGCTTCAGACCCAGGGGATGTCCTACGAGCAGTACTTC
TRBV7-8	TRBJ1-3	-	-	CASSLDGRSGNTIYF	TGTGCCAGCAGCTTGGACGGGAGATCTGGAAACACCATATATTTT
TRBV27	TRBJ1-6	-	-	CASSFRGLTYNSPLHF	TGTGCCAGCAGTTTTAGGGGGTTGACGTATAATTCACCCCTCCACTTT
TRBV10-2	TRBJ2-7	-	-	CASGQIYEQYF	TGCGCCAGCGGACAGATTTACGAGCAGTACTTC
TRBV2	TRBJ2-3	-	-	CASSPGRQLDTQYF	TGTGCCAGCAGTCCGGGACGTCAATTAGATACGCAGTATTTT
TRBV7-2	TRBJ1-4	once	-	CASSQEGSGEKLFF	TGTGCCAGCAGCCAAGAGGGCTCGGGGGAAAAACTGTTTTTT
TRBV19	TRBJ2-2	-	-	CASSIAGTGELFF	TGTGCCAGTAGTATAGCAGGGACCGGGGAGCTGTTTTTT
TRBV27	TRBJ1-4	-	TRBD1	CASKRLGAGGGEKLFF	TGTGCCAGCAAAAGGTTGGGGGCAGGGGGAGGTGAAAAACTGTTTTTT
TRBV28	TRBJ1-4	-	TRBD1	CASSLEQGAEKLFF	TGTGCCAGCAGTTTAGAACAGGGGGCTGAAAAACTGTTTTTT